The rows below give T cell receptor beta chains drawn from one sample of a study of blood T cell repertoires in COVID-19. Clones were read by immunoSEQ multiplex PCR, and TCRdb kept only the in-frame ones, dropping some. In the table there are roughly 410,000 clones, 89% of which are singletons. Sequencing was done on a sample of peripheral blood. These receptors were collected from a woman aged 40-49 years with COVID-19, enrolled during active disease. Both conserved end residues are part of each CDR3. D genes are given only for firm matches.

D gene: .
V gene: TRBV28
J gene: TRBJ2-7
CDR3 protein: CASSLIRAYEQYF

D gene: .
V gene: TRBV28
J gene: TRBJ2-7
CDR3 protein: CASSSNPQYEQYF

D gene: .
V gene: TRBV19
J gene: TRBJ1-1
CDR3 protein: CASSIAHPMDSEAFF

D gene: .
V gene: TRBV11-2
J gene: TRBJ1-1
CDR3 protein: CASSPRGAMNTEAFF

D gene: .
V gene: TRBV30
J gene: TRBJ1-2
CDR3 protein: CAWTTGIVGYTF

D gene: TRBD1
V gene: TRBV25-1
J gene: TRBJ2-2
CDR3 protein: CASSATGVTGELFF

D gene: .
V gene: TRBV18
J gene: TRBJ1-1
CDR3 protein: CASSPQSVNTEAFF

D gene: .
V gene: TRBV27
J gene: TRBJ2-4
CDR3 protein: CASSPQGMGLNIQYF

D gene: .
V gene: TRBV28
J gene: TRBJ2-3
CDR3 protein: CASIHHRVLGTDTQYF

D gene: TRBD1
V gene: TRBV28
J gene: TRBJ1-1
CDR3 protein: CAGCSPTGSREAFF

D gene: TRBD1
V gene: TRBV13
J gene: TRBJ2-3
CDR3 protein: CASSLTGVLTDTQYF

D gene: .
V gene: TRBV7-3
J gene: TRBJ2-7
CDR3 protein: CASSLMGQSYEQYF

D gene: TRBD1
V gene: TRBV6-5
J gene: TRBJ2-3
CDR3 protein: CASSRTGVGTDTQYF

D gene: .
V gene: TRBV7-9
J gene: TRBJ2-7
CDR3 protein: CASSYGSLTYEQYF

D gene: .
V gene: TRBV27
J gene: TRBJ1-2
CDR3 protein: CASSSSRGSNYGYTF

D gene: .
V gene: TRBV24-1
J gene: TRBJ1-2
CDR3 protein: CATASHRGYTF

D gene: .
V gene: TRBV5-1
J gene: TRBJ2-7
CDR3 protein: CASSLGAAGLGQYF

D gene: TRBD1
V gene: TRBV9
J gene: TRBJ1-4
CDR3 protein: CASSPRDRGEKLFF

D gene: TRBD1
V gene: TRBV27
J gene: TRBJ2-7
CDR3 protein: CATDRGRGFGYEQYF

D gene: .
V gene: TRBV5-4
J gene: TRBJ2-7
CDR3 protein: CASSFRQGYEQYF

D gene: .
V gene: TRBV7-9
J gene: TRBJ1-2
CDR3 protein: CASSFQLAGGYTF

D gene: TRBD2
V gene: TRBV19
J gene: TRBJ2-5
CDR3 protein: CASSLQAGSQETQYF

D gene: .
V gene: TRBV5-1
J gene: TRBJ2-2
CDR3 protein: CASSLLSMGGTGELFF

D gene: .
V gene: TRBV6-4
J gene: TRBJ2-3
CDR3 protein: CASAPMSTGTDTQYF

D gene: TRBD1
V gene: TRBV4-3
J gene: TRBJ1-5
CDR3 protein: CASSRTGDGNQPQHF

D gene: TRBD1
V gene: TRBV6-5
J gene: TRBJ1-3
CDR3 protein: CASSYSNRGAGNTIYF

D gene: .
V gene: TRBV7-2
J gene: TRBJ1-1
CDR3 protein: CASSADRNTEAFF

D gene: TRBD1
V gene: TRBV4-3
J gene: TRBJ1-2
CDR3 protein: CASSQGPPGQGGGYTF

D gene: .
V gene: TRBV5-1
J gene: TRBJ1-4
CDR3 protein: CASSVDSHEKLFF

D gene: .
V gene: TRBV7-6
J gene: TRBJ1-4
CDR3 protein: CASSLGGFATNEKLFF

D gene: TRBD1
V gene: TRBV7-2
J gene: TRBJ2-5
CDR3 protein: CASSYGQGREATQYF

D gene: TRBD2
V gene: TRBV2
J gene: TRBJ2-2
CDR3 protein: CASRSGGTGELFF

D gene: TRBD1
V gene: TRBV6-2/TRBV6-3
J gene: TRBJ1-5
CDR3 protein: CASSATGTGPKVGNQPQHF

D gene: TRBD1
V gene: TRBV28
J gene: TRBJ1-2
CDR3 protein: CASRQGTGVLRYGYTF

D gene: .
V gene: TRBV4-3
J gene: TRBJ2-1
CDR3 protein: CASSQDQGSTGPPFF

D gene: TRBD1
V gene: TRBV6-4
J gene: TRBJ2-3
CDR3 protein: CASSSGTGETDTQYF

D gene: .
V gene: TRBV7-9
J gene: TRBJ1-4
CDR3 protein: CASSLEGGVREKLFF

D gene: TRBD2
V gene: TRBV6-2/TRBV6-3
J gene: TRBJ2-2
CDR3 protein: CASSYSGGLAGSTGELFF

D gene: .
V gene: TRBV28
J gene: TRBJ2-1
CDR3 protein: CASSLVTARDEQFF

D gene: TRBD1
V gene: TRBV7-8
J gene: TRBJ1-4
CDR3 protein: CASSKPTGGNEKLFF

D gene: .
V gene: TRBV27
J gene: TRBJ2-7
CDR3 protein: CASSLGERTYEQYF

D gene: .
V gene: TRBV6-5
J gene: TRBJ2-7
CDR3 protein: CASSYGHDSSYEQYF

D gene: .
V gene: TRBV5-1
J gene: TRBJ2-3
CDR3 protein: CASSLGGASTDTQYF

D gene: .
V gene: TRBV19
J gene: TRBJ1-3
CDR3 protein: CASRRGNTIYF